The 4 T cell receptor beta chains reported below all come from one sample, sequenced in a study of shared clonotypes between healthy human individuals. This table comes from immunoSEQ multiplex PCR, and its TCRdb copy is limited to in-frame clones, with some not included. The data contain about 330,000 clones, over 75% of them seen just once; the ten biggest clones take up around 15%. Sequenced material: memory CD8+ T cells sorted from blood. Subset given: CD45RO+ cells pooled with CCR7-negative TemRA cells. The receptor source for this set is a man in his late teens or twenties in good health.

The chain carries TRBV6-6 and TRBJ2-7, with D unclear. Germline assignment: CDR1 MNHNY and CDR2 SVGAGI (reference sequence). Trimming pared 4 bases from V and 6 bases from J, leaving 10 bases between. The CDR3 is 12 amino acids. In DNA, the CDR3 is TGTGCCAGCAGTTTGGAAAGAGTCGAGCAGTACTTC. Encoded protein: CASSLERVEQYF.

The chain recombines TRBV25-1 with TRBJ1-2, with 11 bases matching TRBD1. CDR1 and CDR2 from the germline V gene are MGHDK and SYGVNS. The CDR3 totals 15 residues. After removal of 8 bases from V and 6 bases from J, the junction contained 11 bases not matched to a gene. The CDR3 DNA is TGTGCCAGCTCCTCCGGGACAGGGGGATTTCATGGCTACACCTTC. Translating gives CASSSGTGGFHGYTF.

The chain employs TRBV10-3 and TRBJ2-5; D unresolved. This CDR3 region has 16 residues. V was clipped by 2 bases and J by 2 bases, with 15 bases between them. Per the germline V gene, CDR1 is ENHRY and CDR2 is SYGVKD. The CDR3 spells CAISEGVSHVQETQYF. CDR3 nucleotides: TGTGCCATCAGTGAGGGGGTATCTCACGTTCAAGAGACCCAGTACTTC.

This chain connects TRBV28 to TRBJ1-4; D ambiguous. CDR3 length: 14 amino acids. Germline V gene sequence: CDR1 MDHEN, CDR2 SYDVKM. V was shortened by 4 bases and J by 7 bases, with 13 bases between the two germline ends. The CDR3 DNA is TGTGCCAGCAGTTCCCCGTGGTGGCGTGAAAAACTGTTTTTT. Protein: CASSSPWWREKLFF.